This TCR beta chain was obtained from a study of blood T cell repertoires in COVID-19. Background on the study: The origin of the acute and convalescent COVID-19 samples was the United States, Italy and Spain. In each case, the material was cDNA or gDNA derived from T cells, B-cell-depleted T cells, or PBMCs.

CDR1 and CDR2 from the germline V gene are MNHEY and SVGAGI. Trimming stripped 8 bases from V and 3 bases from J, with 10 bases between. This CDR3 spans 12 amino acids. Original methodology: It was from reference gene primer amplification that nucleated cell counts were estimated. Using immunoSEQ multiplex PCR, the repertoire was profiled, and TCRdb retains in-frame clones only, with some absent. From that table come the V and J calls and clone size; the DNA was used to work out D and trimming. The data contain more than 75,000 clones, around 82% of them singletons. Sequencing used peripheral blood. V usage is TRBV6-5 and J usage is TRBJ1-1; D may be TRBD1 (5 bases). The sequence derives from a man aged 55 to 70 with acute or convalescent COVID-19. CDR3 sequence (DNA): TGTGCCAGCTGGGGCATTTACACTGAAGCTTTCTTT. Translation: CASWGIYTEAFF.